This note documents a single TCR beta chain sequence. What it binds is unknown. The source of the sample is a study of T cell responses to AZD1222 COVID-19 vaccine. Overall study findings and caveats: Donors were chiefly white British, with a greater number of females, and clonal diversity was perhaps underestimated.

Trimming at V came to 4 bases and at J to 3 bases, leaving 8 bases not matched to a gene. This CDR3 contains 15 residues. From germline, CDR1 is SGHKS and CDR2 YYEKEE (reference sequence). Method: immunoSEQ multiplex PCR; TCRdb's copy keeps in-frame clones and lacks some. Here the sample spans some 100,000 clones, around 87% being singletons. This TCR came from an adult who received the AZD1222 COVID-19 vaccine. This sequence joins TRBV5-5 and TRBJ2-7, with 9 bases matching TRBD2. The specimen was peripheral blood, collected 28 days after the second AZD1222 dose. The CDR3: CASSLSGSSFYEQYF. The CDR3 DNA reads TGTGCCAGCAGCCTTAGCGGGAGTTCGTTCTACGAGCAGTACTTC.